Described below is a single T cell receptor beta chain sequence and its context. Its antigen is undetermined. TCRdb re-called the RT-PCR reads with MiXCR, one entry per CDR3 protein. The sample consists of 650,000 to 800,000 distinct CDR3 sequences, around 20% of them appearing once. This sample was included in a study of response to subunit inactivated influenza vaccine. Study-wide findings and caveats: Researchers suggested that each seasonal influenza vaccination recruits few new T cells.

The CDR3 contains 14 residues. The germline CDR1 and CDR2 sequences are SGHRS and YFSETQ. V was cut by 5 bases and J by 3 bases, with 11 bases left in between. The chain is built from TRBV5-1 and TRBJ2-2; a possible D gene is TRBD1 (5 bases). The sequencing here drew on PBMCs from blood, taken roughly 5 days after vaccination. The receptor's source is a man aged 50 to 60 who received an inactivated influenza vaccine. CDR3 loop: CASSRTPDTGELFF. CDR3 nucleotides: TGCGCCAGCAGTAGGACACCCGACACCGGGGAGCTGTTTTTT.